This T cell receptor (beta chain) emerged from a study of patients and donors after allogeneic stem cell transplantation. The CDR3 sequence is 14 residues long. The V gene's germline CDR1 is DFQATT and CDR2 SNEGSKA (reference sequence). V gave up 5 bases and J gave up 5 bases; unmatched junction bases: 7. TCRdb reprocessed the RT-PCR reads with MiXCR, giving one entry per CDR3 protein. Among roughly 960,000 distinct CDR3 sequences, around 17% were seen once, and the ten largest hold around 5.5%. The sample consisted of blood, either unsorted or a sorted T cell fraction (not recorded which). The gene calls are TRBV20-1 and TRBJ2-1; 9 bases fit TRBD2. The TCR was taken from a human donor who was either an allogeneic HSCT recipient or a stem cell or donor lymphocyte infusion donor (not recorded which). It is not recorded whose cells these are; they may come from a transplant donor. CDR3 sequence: CSAVAGTSHNEQFF. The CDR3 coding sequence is TGCAGTGCTGTAGCCGGGACTAGCCACAATGAGCAGTTCTTC.